The 2 T cell receptor beta chains below all came from one sample that was sequenced in a study of blood T cells in healthy people across ages. Together with a sample-barcoded 5' primer, a J-beta primer mix was included in a second PCR lasting about 7 to 12 cycles. MiXCR, run by TCRdb on the 5' RACE reads, gives a single entry per CDR3 protein. The sample carries around 1,000,000 distinct CDR3 sequences, about 25% recorded once. Another study also made use of these data, one on T cells of mothers and their children.

The source material was blood. The receptor set was obtained from a girl aged 2 to 10 in good health.

The chain has TRBV10-3 and TRBJ2-3; 8 nucleotides match TRBD2. The V segment lost 5 bases and the J segment 4 bases; nucleotides outside the gene matches: 11. Germline CDR1 is ENHRY and CDR2 is SYGVKD. The CDR3 consists of 16 residues. CDR3 protein: CAISPTPSGYPDTQYF. DNA for the CDR3: TGTGCCATCAGTCCAACCCCTAGCGGGTACCCAGATACGCAGTATTTT.

The chain has TRBV28 and TRBJ2-3; D gene unclear. The CDR3 length is 8 residues. Germline values: CDR1 MDHEN, CDR2 SYDVKM. Trimming shortened V by 10 bases and J by 8 bases, and 4 bases separated the two germline ends. CDR3 DNA: TGTGCCACCCTTACGCAGTATTTT. The encoded protein is CATLTQYF.